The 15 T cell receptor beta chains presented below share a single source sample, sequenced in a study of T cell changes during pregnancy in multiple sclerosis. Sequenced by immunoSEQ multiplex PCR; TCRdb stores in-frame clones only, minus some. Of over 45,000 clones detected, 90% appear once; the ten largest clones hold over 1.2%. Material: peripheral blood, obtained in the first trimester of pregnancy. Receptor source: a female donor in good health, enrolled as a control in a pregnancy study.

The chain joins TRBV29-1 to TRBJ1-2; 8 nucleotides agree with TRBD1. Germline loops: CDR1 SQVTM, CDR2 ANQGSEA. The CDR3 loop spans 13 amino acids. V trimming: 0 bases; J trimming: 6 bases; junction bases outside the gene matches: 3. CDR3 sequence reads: CSVEEMDRDGYTF. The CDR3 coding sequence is TGCAGCGTTGAAGAAATGGACAGGGATGGCTACACCTTC.

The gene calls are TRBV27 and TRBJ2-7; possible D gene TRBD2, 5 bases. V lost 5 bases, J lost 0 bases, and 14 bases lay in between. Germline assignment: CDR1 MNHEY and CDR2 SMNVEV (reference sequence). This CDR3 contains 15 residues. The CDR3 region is CASSPSRTSSYEQYF. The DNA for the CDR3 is TGTGCCAGCAGTCCTAGCAGGACGAGCTCCTACGAGCAGTACTTC.

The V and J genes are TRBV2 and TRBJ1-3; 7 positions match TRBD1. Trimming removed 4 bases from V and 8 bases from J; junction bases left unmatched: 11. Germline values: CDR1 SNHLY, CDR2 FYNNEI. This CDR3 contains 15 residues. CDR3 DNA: TGTGCCAGCAGTGGCGAGACAGGGTTCGGGCACACCATATATTTT. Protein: CASSGETGFGHTIYF.

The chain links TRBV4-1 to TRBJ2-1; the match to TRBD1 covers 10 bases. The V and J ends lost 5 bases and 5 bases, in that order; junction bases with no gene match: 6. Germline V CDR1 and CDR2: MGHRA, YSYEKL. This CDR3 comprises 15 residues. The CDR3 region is CASSIDRGRNNEQFF. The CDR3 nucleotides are TGCGCCAGCAGCATAGACAGGGGGCGAAACAATGAGCAGTTCTTC.

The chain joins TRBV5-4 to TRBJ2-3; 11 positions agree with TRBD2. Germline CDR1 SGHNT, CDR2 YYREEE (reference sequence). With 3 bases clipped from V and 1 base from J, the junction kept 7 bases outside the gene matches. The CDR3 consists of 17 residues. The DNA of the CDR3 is TGTGCCAGCAGCTCTATAGCGGGGGGGCCGGGCACAGATACGCAGTATTTT. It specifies CASSSIAGGPGTDTQYF.

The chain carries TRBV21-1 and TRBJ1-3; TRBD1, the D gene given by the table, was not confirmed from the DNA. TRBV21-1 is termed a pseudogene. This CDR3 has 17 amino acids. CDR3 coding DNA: TGTGCCAGCAGCAAAGCGCCTTGGGGGACACAAGGAAACACCATATATTTT. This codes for CASSKAPWGTQGNTIYF.

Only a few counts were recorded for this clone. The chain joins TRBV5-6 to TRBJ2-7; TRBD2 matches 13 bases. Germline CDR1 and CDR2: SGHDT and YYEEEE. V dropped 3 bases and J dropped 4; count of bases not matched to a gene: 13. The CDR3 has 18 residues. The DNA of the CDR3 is TGTGCCAGCAGCTCCACACTTTCGACACTAGCGGGGGGGTACGAGCAGTACTTC. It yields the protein CASSSTLSTLAGGYEQYF.

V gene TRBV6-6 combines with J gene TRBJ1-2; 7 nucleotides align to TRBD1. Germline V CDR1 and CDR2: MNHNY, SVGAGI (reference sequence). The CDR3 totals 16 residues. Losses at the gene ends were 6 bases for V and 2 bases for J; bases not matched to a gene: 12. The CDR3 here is CASSPALLDRNYGYTF. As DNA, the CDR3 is TGTGCCAGCAGCCCCGCCCTCCTGGACAGGAACTATGGCTACACCTTC.

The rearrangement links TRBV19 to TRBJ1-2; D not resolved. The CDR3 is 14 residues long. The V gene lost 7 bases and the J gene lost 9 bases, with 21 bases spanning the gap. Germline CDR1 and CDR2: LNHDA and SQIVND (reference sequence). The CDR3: CASTSKRGSGSYTF. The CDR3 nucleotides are TGTGCCAGTACCTCTAAGAGAGGGTCGGGGAGCTACACCTTC.

For the CDR3, the DNA is TGCGCCAGCAGCCTAGGACAGGTCGGCACAGATACGCAGTATTTT. Translated: CASSLGQVGTDTQYF. The chain recombines TRBV5-1 with TRBJ2-3, with 7 bases that match TRBD1. The CDR3 spans 15 residues. After removal of 4 bases from V and 1 base from J, the junction contained 6 bases not matched to a gene. Germline V CDR1 and CDR2: SGHRS, YFSETQ.

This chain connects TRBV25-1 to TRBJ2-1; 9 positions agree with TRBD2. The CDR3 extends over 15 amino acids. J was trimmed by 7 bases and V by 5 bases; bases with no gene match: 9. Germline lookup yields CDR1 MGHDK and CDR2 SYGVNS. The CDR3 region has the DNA TGTGCCAGCAGTCTAAGCGGGAGGAACCTAAATGAGCAGTTCTTC. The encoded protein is CASSLSGRNLNEQFF.

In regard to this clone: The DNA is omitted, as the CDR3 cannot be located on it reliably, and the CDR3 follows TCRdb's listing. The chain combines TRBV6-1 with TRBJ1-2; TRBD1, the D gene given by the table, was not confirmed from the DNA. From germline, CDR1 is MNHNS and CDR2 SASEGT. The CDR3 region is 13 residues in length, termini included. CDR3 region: CASILDSNYGYTF.

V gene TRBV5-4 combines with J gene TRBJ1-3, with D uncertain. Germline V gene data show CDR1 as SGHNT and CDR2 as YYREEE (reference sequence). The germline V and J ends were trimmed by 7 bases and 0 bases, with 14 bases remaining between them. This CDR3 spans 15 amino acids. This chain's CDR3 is CASGDGTHSGNTIYF. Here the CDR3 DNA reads TGTGCCAGCGGAGACGGTACTCACTCTGGAAACACCATATATTTT.

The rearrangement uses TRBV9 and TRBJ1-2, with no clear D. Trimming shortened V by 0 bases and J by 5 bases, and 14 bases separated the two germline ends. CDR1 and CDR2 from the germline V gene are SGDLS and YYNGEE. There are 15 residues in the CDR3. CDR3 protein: CASSVGGNSPYGYTF. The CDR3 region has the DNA TGTGCCAGCAGCGTAGGAGGCAACTCCCCATATGGCTACACCTTC. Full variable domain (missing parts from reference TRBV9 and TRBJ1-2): DSGVTQTPKHLITATGQRVTLRCSPRSGDLSVYWYQQSLDQGLQFLIQYYNGEERAKGNILERFSAQQFPDLHSELNLSSLELGDSALYFCASSVGGNSPYGYTFGSGTRLTVV.

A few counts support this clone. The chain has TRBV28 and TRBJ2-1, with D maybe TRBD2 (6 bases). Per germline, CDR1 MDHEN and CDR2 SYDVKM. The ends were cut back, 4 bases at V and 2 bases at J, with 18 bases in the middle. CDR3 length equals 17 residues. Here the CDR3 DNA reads TGTGCCAGCAGTTCAAAAATTAGCGGAGGGGCCTACAATGAGCAGTTCTTC. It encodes CASSSKISGGAYNEQFF.